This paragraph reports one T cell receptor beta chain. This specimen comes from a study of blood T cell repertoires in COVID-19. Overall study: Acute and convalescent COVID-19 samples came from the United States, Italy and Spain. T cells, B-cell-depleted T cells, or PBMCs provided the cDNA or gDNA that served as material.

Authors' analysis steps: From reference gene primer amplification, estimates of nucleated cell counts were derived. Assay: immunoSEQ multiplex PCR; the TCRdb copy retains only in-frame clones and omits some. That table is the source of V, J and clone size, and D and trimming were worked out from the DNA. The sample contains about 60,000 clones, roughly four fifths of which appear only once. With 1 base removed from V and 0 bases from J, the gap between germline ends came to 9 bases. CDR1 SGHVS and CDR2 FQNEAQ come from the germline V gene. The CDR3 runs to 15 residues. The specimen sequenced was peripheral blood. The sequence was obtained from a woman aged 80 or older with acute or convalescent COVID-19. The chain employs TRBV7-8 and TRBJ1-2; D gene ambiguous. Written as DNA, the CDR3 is TGTGCCAGCAGCTTAGGTTCAGTAACTAACTATGGCTACACCTTC. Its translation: CASSLGSVTNYGYTF.